This is a list of T cell receptor beta chains from one sample in a study of OX40 agonist ivuxolimab in advanced cancers. Sequencing was performed with immunoSEQ multiplex PCR; in TCRdb, only in-frame clones are kept and a portion is missing. The sample lists about 89,000 clones; more than 70% were seen once. The sequenced sample was CD4+ or CD8+ T cells sorted from blood, obtained in a trial of the OX40 agonist ivuxolimab. The receptor source for this set is an adult with an advanced solid tumor such as melanoma, head and neck, liver or kidney cancer. Both conserved end residues are part of each CDR3. A D gene is named only where the DNA matches it firmly. The listing skips clone size in some rows; elsewhere it reads once, few, many or a size class.

v_gene: TRBV6-1
abundance: .
d_gene: .
j_gene: TRBJ1-5
CDR3nt: TGTGCCAGCAGTGAGGGGCGAAATCAGCCCCAGCATTTT
CDR3aa: CASSEGRNQPQHF

v_gene: TRBV13
abundance: .
d_gene: TRBD2
j_gene: TRBJ2-1
CDR3nt: TGTGCCAGCAGCTGGGGACTAGGGTTGAATGAGCAGTTCTTC
CDR3aa: CASSWGLGLNEQFF

v_gene: TRBV19
abundance: once
d_gene: .
j_gene: TRBJ2-5
CDR3nt: TGTGCCAGTAGTATAGTCGACCAAGAGACCCAGTACTTC
CDR3aa: CASSIVDQETQYF

v_gene: TRBV5-6
abundance: once
d_gene: TRBD1
j_gene: TRBJ2-5
CDR3nt: TGTGCCAGCAACAGTCTCCGGGACAGAAACCGAAAGTTACAGGAGACCCAGTACTTC
CDR3aa: CASNSLRDRNRKLQETQYF

v_gene: TRBV30
abundance: .
d_gene: TRBD1
j_gene: TRBJ2-2
CDR3nt: TGTGCCTGGAGTTCTTGGGACAGGGAACACGGGGAGCTGTTTTTT
CDR3aa: CAWSSWDREHGELFF

v_gene: TRBV19
abundance: .
d_gene: .
j_gene: TRBJ1-2
CDR3nt: TGTGCCAGTAGTATGAGCGGATATGGCTACACCTTC
CDR3aa: CASSMSGYGYTF

v_gene: TRBV19
abundance: .
d_gene: .
j_gene: TRBJ1-4
CDR3nt: TGTGCCAGTCATTTTCTCGGTGAAAAACTGTTTTTT
CDR3aa: CASHFLGEKLFF

v_gene: TRBV6-5
abundance: once
d_gene: .
j_gene: TRBJ1-5
CDR3nt: TGTGCCAGCAGTGAGCAGGCCGTCGATCAGCCCCAGCATTTT
CDR3aa: CASSEQAVDQPQHF

v_gene: TRBV19
abundance: .
d_gene: TRBD1
j_gene: TRBJ1-2
CDR3nt: TGTGCCAGTAGTATCCCTGGGACAGACCTGAGCTACACCTTC
CDR3aa: CASSIPGTDLSYTF

v_gene: TRBV5-4
abundance: .
d_gene: .
j_gene: TRBJ1-6
CDR3nt: TGTGCCCCAAACACCCTGGCAGCTCAAACTGGGCCATATAATTCACCCCTCCACTTT
CDR3aa: CAPNTLAAQTGPYNSPLHF

v_gene: TRBV6-5
abundance: .
d_gene: .
j_gene: TRBJ1-1
CDR3nt: TGTGCCAGCAGTTACCCAGGAGGGAGCACTGAAGCTTTCTTT
CDR3aa: CASSYPGGSTEAFF

v_gene: TRBV5-1
abundance: .
d_gene: TRBD2
j_gene: TRBJ2-2
CDR3nt: TGCGCCAGCTCCCGCGGGGGGGCCAGCACCGGGGAGCTGTTTTTT
CDR3aa: CASSRGGASTGELFF

v_gene: TRBV6-5
abundance: .
d_gene: .
j_gene: TRBJ2-5
CDR3nt: TGTGCCAGCAGACCCACAGGGATGGAGACCCAGTACTTC
CDR3aa: CASRPTGMETQYF

v_gene: TRBV7-9
abundance: .
d_gene: .
j_gene: TRBJ1-2
CDR3nt: TGTGCCGGAGATCAGGGAATTGGCTATGGCTACACCTTC
CDR3aa: CAGDQGIGYGYTF

v_gene: TRBV6-5
abundance: .
d_gene: .
j_gene: TRBJ1-4
CDR3nt: TGTGCCAGCAGTTACTCAGGGGCTGGTGAAAAACTGTTTTTT
CDR3aa: CASSYSGAGEKLFF

v_gene: TRBV7-9
abundance: .
d_gene: TRBD2
j_gene: TRBJ2-1
CDR3nt: TGTGCCAGCAGCTTAGGAGCCGGGACTACGGCCAATGAGCAGTTCTTC
CDR3aa: CASSLGAGTTANEQFF

v_gene: TRBV11-2
abundance: .
d_gene: TRBD1
j_gene: TRBJ1-1
CDR3nt: TGTGCCAGCAGCCGGGAGGGGGACAGAGAAGCTTTCTTT
CDR3aa: CASSREGDREAFF

v_gene: TRBV21-1
abundance: .
d_gene: .
j_gene: TRBJ1-5
CDR3nt: TGTGCCAGCAACCCAGACAGGGGGTATAGCAATCAGCCCCAGCATTTT
CDR3aa: CASNPDRGYSNQPQHF

v_gene: TRBV19
abundance: .
d_gene: .
j_gene: TRBJ1-4
CDR3nt: TGTGCCAGCAAAGGGGGAGAGGAAAAACTGTTTTTT
CDR3aa: CASKGGEEKLFF

v_gene: TRBV10-3
abundance: .
d_gene: TRBD1
j_gene: TRBJ2-7
CDR3nt: TGTGCCATCAGTGAGGGGACAGGAACCTACGAGCAGTACTTC
CDR3aa: CAISEGTGTYEQYF

v_gene: TRBV11-2
abundance: .
d_gene: TRBD2
j_gene: TRBJ2-1
CDR3nt: TGTGCCAGCAGCGCACGACTAGCGGATTATAATGAGCAGTTCTTC
CDR3aa: CASSARLADYNEQFF

v_gene: TRBV18
abundance: .
d_gene: .
j_gene: TRBJ1-5
CDR3nt: TGTGCCAGCTCACCTAAAGGTAGCAATCAGCCCCAGCATTTT
CDR3aa: CASSPKGSNQPQHF

v_gene: TRBV4-2
abundance: .
d_gene: .
j_gene: TRBJ2-3
CDR3nt: TGTGCCAGCAGCGGAAACCCTAGCACAGATACGCAGTATTTT
CDR3aa: CASSGNPSTDTQYF

v_gene: TRBV7-8
abundance: .
d_gene: TRBD1
j_gene: TRBJ2-3
CDR3nt: TGTGCCAGCAGCCCGGGACAGGGTTGGACAGATACGCAGTATTTT
CDR3aa: CASSPGQGWTDTQYF

v_gene: TRBV9
abundance: .
d_gene: .
j_gene: TRBJ2-3
CDR3nt: TGTGCCAGCAGGGGGTCGACGTATACGCAGTATTTT
CDR3aa: CASRGSTYTQYF

v_gene: TRBV19
abundance: .
d_gene: .
j_gene: TRBJ2-1
CDR3nt: TGTGCCAGTAGCCGCCGGGACGGGTACAATGAGCAGTTCTTC
CDR3aa: CASSRRDGYNEQFF

v_gene: TRBV29-1
abundance: .
d_gene: .
j_gene: TRBJ2-1
CDR3nt: TGCAGCGACAAGGACAACGGTGAGCAGTTCTTC
CDR3aa: CSDKDNGEQFF

v_gene: TRBV27
abundance: .
d_gene: .
j_gene: TRBJ1-2
CDR3nt: TGTGCCAGCAGTTTATCGGGGACATTCTATGGCTACACCTTC
CDR3aa: CASSLSGTFYGYTF

v_gene: TRBV29-1
abundance: .
d_gene: TRBD1
j_gene: TRBJ1-2
CDR3nt: TGCAGCGTTGGGGACAGTTCTTCAAGTAGCTACACCTTC
CDR3aa: CSVGDSSSSSYTF

v_gene: TRBV2
abundance: once
d_gene: TRBD1
j_gene: TRBJ1-6
CDR3nt: TGTGCCAGCAGTGGACAGGGTTATTCACCCCTCCACTTT
CDR3aa: CASSGQGYSPLHF

v_gene: TRBV9
abundance: .
d_gene: .
j_gene: TRBJ2-5
CDR3nt: TGTGCCAGCAGCGTAGGACTCCCCCGAGAGACCCAGTACTTC
CDR3aa: CASSVGLPRETQYF

v_gene: TRBV6-6
abundance: .
d_gene: TRBD1
j_gene: TRBJ2-2
CDR3nt: TGTGCCAGCACCCAAAGGACAGGGGCCGGGGAGCTGTTTTTT
CDR3aa: CASTQRTGAGELFF

v_gene: TRBV6-1
abundance: once
d_gene: .
j_gene: TRBJ1-1
CDR3nt: TGTGCCAGCAGTGAAGATGTTCAGGGCATCACTGAAGCTTTCTTT
CDR3aa: CASSEDVQGITEAFF

v_gene: TRBV7-2
abundance: .
d_gene: TRBD1
j_gene: TRBJ2-1
CDR3nt: TGTGCCAGCAGCTTACCGGGACAGGGGAATGAGCAGTTCTTC
CDR3aa: CASSLPGQGNEQFF

v_gene: TRBV19
abundance: .
d_gene: TRBD1
j_gene: TRBJ1-1
CDR3nt: TGTGCCAGTAGTATGTTAGAAGGACAGGGGAAACGTGAAGCTTTCTTT
CDR3aa: CASSMLEGQGKREAFF

v_gene: TRBV7-9
abundance: once
d_gene: .
j_gene: TRBJ1-5
CDR3nt: TGTGCCAGCAGCCCGCGGGGCAGTAGGAATCAGCCCCAGCATTTT
CDR3aa: CASSPRGSRNQPQHF

v_gene: TRBV19
abundance: .
d_gene: .
j_gene: TRBJ2-1
CDR3nt: TGTGCCAGTAGTATTTGGGGCAATGAGCAGTTCTTC
CDR3aa: CASSIWGNEQFF

v_gene: TRBV6-5
abundance: .
d_gene: .
j_gene: TRBJ1-1
CDR3nt: TGTGCCAGCAGAAGGGGTGCAATGAACACTGAAGCTTTCTTT
CDR3aa: CASRRGAMNTEAFF

v_gene: TRBV15
abundance: .
d_gene: TRBD1
j_gene: TRBJ1-5
CDR3nt: TGTGCCACCAGCCTCGGGACAGGGGACAATCAGCCCCAGCATTTT
CDR3aa: CATSLGTGDNQPQHF

v_gene: TRBV5-1
abundance: .
d_gene: .
j_gene: TRBJ1-5
CDR3nt: TGCGCCAGCAGCTTTGGCGGACAGCCCGATCAGCCCCAGCATTTT
CDR3aa: CASSFGGQPDQPQHF

v_gene: TRBV6-1
abundance: once
d_gene: .
j_gene: TRBJ1-2
CDR3nt: TGTGCCAGCAGTGAATTCACAGGAAGTAAGAACTATGGCTACACCTTC
CDR3aa: CASSEFTGSKNYGYTF

v_gene: TRBV7-9
abundance: .
d_gene: .
j_gene: TRBJ1-2
CDR3nt: TGTGCCAGCAGCCCCACGGACGGCCTTTATGGCTACACCTTC
CDR3aa: CASSPTDGLYGYTF

v_gene: TRBV10-3
abundance: .
d_gene: TRBD2
j_gene: TRBJ2-7
CDR3nt: TGTGCCTGTGGCAGCGGGGGAGCTTACGAGCAGTACTTC
CDR3aa: CACGSGGAYEQYF

v_gene: TRBV7-2
abundance: .
d_gene: .
j_gene: TRBJ2-7
CDR3nt: TGTGCCAGCTCTAGGGACCTCAGCTCCTACGAGCAGTACTTC
CDR3aa: CASSRDLSSYEQYF

v_gene: TRBV6-5
abundance: .
d_gene: .
j_gene: TRBJ2-3
CDR3nt: TGTGCCAGCAGTTACTCCAGGGGCGGCGGCACAGATACGCAGTATTTT
CDR3aa: CASSYSRGGGTDTQYF

v_gene: TRBV2
abundance: few
d_gene: .
j_gene: TRBJ1-3
CDR3nt: TGTGCCAGCAGTGCCTCTCCCTCTGGAAACACCATATATTTT
CDR3aa: CASSASPSGNTIYF

v_gene: TRBV5-1
abundance: .
d_gene: TRBD1
j_gene: TRBJ1-5
CDR3nt: TGCGCCAGCAGCTTGGGACAGGGTGATCGCAATCAGCCCCAGCATTTT
CDR3aa: CASSLGQGDRNQPQHF

v_gene: TRBV6-1
abundance: .
d_gene: TRBD1
j_gene: TRBJ1-1
CDR3nt: TGTGCCAGCAGGGAGCCGGGACAGGGGTGGAGTGAAGCTTTCTTT
CDR3aa: CASREPGQGWSEAFF

v_gene: TRBV9
abundance: .
d_gene: .
j_gene: TRBJ2-2
CDR3nt: TGTGCCAGCAGCGCCAGACAGTCCCCCCCCATCTCCGGGGAGCTGTTTTTT
CDR3aa: CASSARQSPPISGELFF